A single sample is the source of the 9 T cell receptor beta chains below, sequenced in a study of blood T cell repertoires in COVID-19. Measured with immunoSEQ multiplex PCR; TCRdb has only the in-frame clones, and not every one. Of approximately 94,000 clones detected, more than 75% appear once; the ten largest clones hold approximately 4.8%. Material: peripheral blood. The receptor set was obtained from a woman of 80 years or more with active COVID-19.

J is TRBJ1-6 and V is TRBV6-5; possibly TRBD1 for D (5 bases). The CDR3 consists of 14 residues. The V end lost 7 bases, the J end lost 7 bases, and 14 bases lay between the germline ends. Germline V gene lookup returns CDR1 MNHEY and CDR2 SVGAGI. CDR3 sequence (DNA): TGTGCCAGCACTCCGGGGGGATACAATTCACCCCTCCACTTT. Translation gives CASTPGGYNSPLHF.

The chain combines TRBV19 with TRBJ2-2; 8 bases fit TRBD1. Germline V gene data show CDR1 as LNHDA and CDR2 as SQIVND (reference sequence). The V segment lost 5 bases and the J segment 6 bases; nucleotides outside the gene matches: 8. CDR3 size: 15 residues. The CDR3 coding sequence is TGTGCCAGTAGTCTTCGGACAGGGCGGGCCGGGGAGCTGTTTTTT. Its translation is CASSLRTGRAGELFF.

The rearrangement links TRBV27 to TRBJ2-5; 11 nucleotides agree with TRBD2. The V segment lost 6 bases and the J segment 3 bases; nucleotides outside the gene matches: 6. This CDR3 region has 15 residues. Germline V lookup: CDR1 MNHEY, CDR2 SMNVEV (reference sequence). CDR3 nucleotide sequence: TGTGCCAGCAGGGAATATAGCGGGAGGGAAGAGACCCAGTACTTC. Translation: CASREYSGREETQYF.

The rearrangement uses TRBV9 and TRBJ2-7, with D tentatively TRBD2 (6 bases). Per the germline V gene, CDR1 is SGDLS and CDR2 is YYNGEE. There are 14 residues in the CDR3. The germline V and J ends were trimmed by 0 bases and 5 bases, with 12 bases remaining between them. DNA for the CDR3: TGTGCCAGCAGCGTAGACCTAGCGTCCCACGAGCAGTACTTC. This codes for CASSVDLASHEQYF.

The V call is TRBV6-2 or TRBV6-3, the J call TRBJ2-5; 13 nucleotides agree with TRBD2. Germline-derived CDR1 and CDR2 are MNHEY and SVGEGT. V trimming: 6 bases; J trimming: 5 bases; junction bases outside the gene matches: 6. CDR3 length: 15 amino acids. CDR3: CASSQAGLAGETQYF. The CDR3 DNA reads as TGTGCCAGCAGCCAAGCGGGACTAGCGGGGGAGACCCAGTACTTC.

This rearrangement joins TRBV19 to TRBJ2-7; D is ambiguous. CDR1 is LNHDA and CDR2 is SQIVND in the germline V gene (reference sequence). V lost 4 bases to trimming and J lost 7 bases, with 14 bases between them. There are 13 residues in the CDR3. CDR3 DNA sequence: TGTGCCAGTAGTACCCCCCCCGCTCGGGAGCAGTACTTC. Protein: CASSTPPAREQYF.

J is TRBJ2-3 and V is TRBV29-1; 8 positions match TRBD2. Germline V gene data show CDR1 as SQVTM and CDR2 as ANQGSEA. V lost 6 bases, J lost 7 bases, and 6 bases stayed unmatched. The CDR3 length is 12 residues. The CDR3 DNA follows: TGCAGCGTAGACGGGGGGGTCTATACGCAGTATTTT. Translated: CSVDGGVYTQYF.

This rearrangement joins TRBV4-2 to TRBJ1-5; D is possibly TRBD1 (5 bases). The germline V gene has CDR1 LGHNA and CDR2 YNFKEQ. The CDR3 sequence is 17 residues long. Trimming stripped 4 bases from V and 2 bases from J, with 18 bases between. DNA for the CDR3: TGTGCCAGCAGCCCTCTTGTTGGGGGGATTGGCAATCAGCCCCAGCATTTT. It codes for CASSPLVGGIGNQPQHF.

The V call is TRBV3-1 (or the pseudogene TRBV3-2), the J call TRBJ2-5; 7 positions agree with TRBD2. This CDR3 has 15 amino acids. V was clipped by 1 base and J by 4 bases; unmatched bases: 6. CDR1 is LGHDT, CDR2 YNNKEL, per germline (reference sequence). CDR3 residues: CASSQGGRSTETQYF. The CDR3 DNA reads TGTGCCAGCAGCCAAGGCGGGAGATCGACAGAGACCCAGTACTTC.